This T cell receptor (beta chain) was captured in a study of T cell responses to AZD1222 COVID-19 vaccine. Findings and caveats of the study: CD4 TCRs associated with vaccination spanned spike, dominating at 160-218 and 743-854. Donors were mostly white British, more females; clonal diversity possibly underestimated.

Sequencing used immunoSEQ multiplex PCR; TCRdb keeps in-frame clones, though not all of them. This table holds about 150,000 clones, around 86% found once. As concerns this clone: What it recognizes is unknown.

Sequenced material: peripheral blood, taken 28 days after the second AZD1222 dose. The clonotype comes from an adult who received the AZD1222 COVID-19 vaccine.

This CDR3 reads CASSDRLATTFMNTEAFF. The CDR3 coding sequence is TGCGCCAGCAGCGATCGACTCGCGACTACCTTCATGAACACTGAAGCTTTCTTT. The gene calls are TRBV5-1 and TRBJ1-1; D call uncertain. CDR3 length: 18 residues. Germline values: CDR1 SGHRS, CDR2 YFSETQ. V gave up 4 bases and J gave up 0 bases, with 22 bases separating them.